A single sample is the source of the 32 T cell receptor beta chains below, sequenced in a study of blood T cells in healthy people across ages. A second PCR of about 7 to 12 cycles used a sample-barcoded 5' primer and a J-beta primer mix. TCRdb re-called the 5' RACE reads with MiXCR, one entry per CDR3 protein. In the table there are 550,000 to 600,000 distinct CDR3 sequences, approximately 25% of which are singletons. The specimen was blood. The receptors here all came from a woman in her sixties or seventies in good health.

The chain employs TRBV12-3 or TRBV12-4 and TRBJ2-1, with D possibly being TRBD2 (5 bases). The CDR3 consists of 13 residues. The V end was cut by 4 bases, the J end by 4 bases, with 8 bases between. CDR3 DNA: TGTGCCAGCAGTTCTCAGCGGTACAATGAGCAGTTCTTC. It specifies CASSSQRYNEQFF.

The chain employs TRBV18 and TRBJ2-7; D remains unclear. The CDR3 extends over 13 amino acids. V lost 3 bases to trimming and J lost 3 bases, with 9 bases between them. The germline CDR1 and CDR2 sequences are KGHSH and LQKENI. The CDR3 protein is CASSPFGSYEQYF. The CDR3 DNA sequence: TGTGCCAGCTCACCCTTCGGAAGCTACGAGCAGTACTTC.

The chain has TRBV7-2 and TRBJ2-5, with TRBD2 identical over 9 bases. The CDR3 loop spans 18 amino acids. CDR1 and CDR2 from the germline V gene are SGHTA and FQGNSA. With V trimmed by 0 bases and J by 11 bases, 19 bases remained unmatched. CDR3 amino acids: CASSLATASGASYKEQYF. The CDR3 DNA is TGTGCCAGCAGCTTAGCGACAGCTAGCGGGGCGTCATACAAGGAGCAGTACTTC.

This clonotype has a count of ten or more. V gene TRBV7-6 combines with J gene TRBJ2-7; the D is unclear. Between the trimmed V and J ends, which lost 2 bases and 6 bases, there was a span of 8 bases. Germline assignment: CDR1 SGHVS and CDR2 FNYEAQ. The CDR3 runs to 12 residues. Written as DNA, the CDR3 is TGTGCCAGCAGCTTAAGTCTAGGCGAGCAGTACTTC. Protein: CASSLSLGEQYF.

CDR3 sequence: CASRAQSEKLFF. In DNA, the CDR3 is TGTGCCAGCAGGGCCCAATCCGAAAAACTGTTTTTT. The chain combines TRBV12-3 or TRBV12-4 with TRBJ1-4; no reliable D call. The V end lost 6 bases, the J end lost 8 bases, and 10 bases lay between the germline ends. CDR3 length: 12 amino acids.

This clonotype was counted between two and nine times. The chain combines TRBV5-1 with TRBJ1-4; D is undetermined. CDR1 is SGHRS, CDR2 YFSETQ, per germline. The CDR3 consists of 14 residues. Trimming cost V 0 bases and J 5 bases, with 8 bases left between them. Here the CDR3 DNA reads TGCGCCAGCAGCTTGGGGATCTACAATGAAAAACTGTTTTTT. This translates into CASSLGIYNEKLFF.

V and J are TRBV29-1 and TRBJ2-3; 11 bases agree with TRBD2. CDR1 and CDR2 from the germline V gene are SQVTM and ANQGSEA. This CDR3 comprises 15 residues. Germline trimming cut 8 bases from V and 2 bases from J; bases unmatched to any gene: 9. The CDR3 is CSLAGTSGDTDTQYF. The DNA of the CDR3 is TGCAGCCTAGCAGGGACTAGCGGAGACACAGATACGCAGTATTTT.

This clonotype was found a few times. V is TRBV20-1 and J is TRBJ1-1; TRBD1 might be the D (6 bases). Trimming stripped 2 bases from V and 1 base from J, with 11 bases between. Germline CDR1 reads DFQATT; CDR2 reads SNEGSKA (reference sequence). The CDR3 runs 14 residues. The DNA for the CDR3 is TGCAGTGCTAGATCAGGGGCCGCGAACACTGAAGCTTTCTTT. It specifies CSARSGAANTEAFF.

This chain connects TRBV5-6 to TRBJ1-4; tentative D call: TRBD1 (6 bases). CDR3 length equals 14 residues. V gave up 2 bases and J gave up 10 bases, with 15 bases separating them. Looked up from germline, CDR1 is SGHDT and CDR2 is YYEEEE. CDR3 DNA sequence: TGTGCCAGCAGCTTCCAACAGGGTATAGGAAAACTGTTTTTT. It codes for CASSFQQGIGKLFF.

This clonotype was seen a few times. V usage is TRBV29-1 and J usage is TRBJ2-7; D ambiguous. This CDR3 comprises 12 residues. The germline V gene encodes CDR1 SQVTM and CDR2 ANQGSEA. The V and J ends lost 4 bases and 0 bases respectively, with 7 bases between them. DNA for the CDR3: TGCAGCGTTGGCATTTCCTCCTACGAGCAGTACTTC. Its protein is CSVGISSYEQYF.

The rearrangement uses TRBV20-1 and TRBJ1-1; D is possibly TRBD1 (5 bases). From germline, CDR1 is DFQATT and CDR2 SNEGSKA (reference sequence). This CDR3 spans 14 amino acids. V lost 5 bases, J lost 5 bases, and 18 bases lay in between. The CDR3 is CSAPSPGMGTEAFF. The CDR3 DNA follows: TGCAGTGCTCCTAGCCCAGGGATGGGGACTGAAGCTTTCTTT.

This chain links TRBV20-1 with TRBJ2-5; D is perhaps TRBD2 (7 bases). The CDR3 totals 14 residues. Germline CDR1 is DFQATT and CDR2 is SNEGSKA (reference sequence). V was clipped by 5 bases and J by 5 bases, with 18 bases between them. CDR3 DNA sequence: TGCAGTGCTGCCAGGGGAGGGGGTCGGGAGACCCAGTACTTC. Protein sequence: CSAARGGGRETQYF.

The chain combines TRBV20-1 with TRBJ2-5, with 10 bases fitting TRBD2. The DNA end lines up better with TRBJ2-1; the J call may be wrong. This CDR3 spans 14 amino acids. Germline V gene lookup returns CDR1 DFQATT and CDR2 SNEGSKA (reference sequence). The CDR3 DNA reads as TGCAGTGCAAATAGCGGGGGGCCCTACAATGAGCAGTTCTTC. It specifies CSANSGGPYNEQFF.

This clonotype was seen at least ten times. The J gene is TRBJ2-5, the V gene TRBV29-1; 9 nucleotides align to TRBD2. J lost 7 bases, V lost 3 bases, and 9 bases had no gene match. The CDR3 covers 14 residues. Germline V gene sequence: CDR1 SQVTM, CDR2 ANQGSEA. DNA of the CDR3: TGCAGCGTTGAGCGGCAGCGGGGGGATGGGACCCAGTACTTC. This translates into CSVERQRGDGTQYF.

This clonotype was seen a few times. The chain couples TRBV5-1 to TRBJ2-5; the D gene is possibly TRBD1 (5 bases). Germline CDR1 is SGHRS and CDR2 is YFSETQ. The CDR3 extends over 14 amino acids. With 2 bases removed from V and 1 base from J, the gap between germline ends came to 9 bases. The CDR3 nucleotides are TGCGCCAGCAGCTTTCAGGACACCCAAGAGACCCAGTACTTC. It codes for CASSFQDTQETQYF.

As concerns this clonotype: With a much larger clone just one base away, this may be a read error. The chain recombines TRBV7-9 with TRBJ2-3; D could derive from TRBD1 or TRBD2 (6 bases each). Germline V lookup: CDR1 SEHNR, CDR2 FQNEAQ (reference sequence). CDR3 length equals 15 residues. With 5 bases removed from V and 2 bases from J, the gap between germline ends came to 14 bases. CDR3 nucleotide sequence: TGTGCCAGCAGCCACGGGGGCGATATCACAGATACGCAGTATTTT. This gives the protein CASSHGGDITDTQYF. The full variable domain, with the rest looked up from reference TRBV7-9 and TRBJ2-3, is DTGVSQNPRHKITKRGQNVTFRCDPISEHNRLYWYRQTLGQGPEFLTYFQNEAQLEKSRLLSDRFSAERPKGSFSTLEIQRTEQGDSAMYLCASSHGGDITDTQYFGPGTRLTVL.

This clonotype turned up a few times. J is TRBJ1-2 and V is TRBV4-1, with TRBD1 matching 11 bases. Trimming took 0 bases from V and 10 from J; bases not matched to a gene: 7. In germline, CDR1 is MGHRA, CDR2 YSYEKL. The CDR3 sequence is 15 residues long. The CDR3 DNA is TGCGCCAGCAGCCAAGACCGGGACAGGGGGGCTTCCTACACCTTC. Translation gives CASSQDRDRGASYTF.

The chain uses TRBV7-2 and TRBJ2-1; TRBD1 matches at 7 bases. The J call may be incorrect, as the DNA end agrees better with TRBJ2-7. Germline V gene sequence: CDR1 SGHTA, CDR2 FQGNSA. The CDR3 sequence is 13 residues long. The CDR3 loop is CASSMDRPSEQYF. In nucleotides, the CDR3 is TGTGCCAGCAGCATGGACAGGCCCTCCGAGCAGTACTTC.

The V and J genes are TRBV11-3 and TRBJ1-1, with 9 bases fitting TRBD1. The CDR3 runs 17 residues. The J segment lost 2 bases and the V segment lost 1 base, leaving 8 bases of the junction unmatched. CDR1 is SGHNT, CDR2 YENEEA, per germline. The CDR3 nucleotides read TGTGCCAGCAGCTTAGGGTTCCGGACAGGGGTTAACACTGAAGCTTTCTTT. This sequence encodes CASSLGFRTGVNTEAFF.

This clonotype was seen only a few times. This chain links TRBV5-5 with TRBJ2-5, with 14 bases matching TRBD2. The CDR3 extends over 18 amino acids. CDR1 SGHKS and CDR2 YYEKEE come from the germline V gene (reference sequence). V dropped 2 bases and J dropped 0; count of bases not matched to a gene: 6. CDR3 amino acids: CASSFLGTSGGHQETQYF. For the CDR3, the DNA is TGTGCCAGCAGCTTTCTCGGGACTAGCGGGGGCCACCAAGAGACCCAGTACTTC.

The rearrangement uses TRBV11-2 and TRBJ2-5; the D is unclear. CDR1 SGHAT and CDR2 FQNNGV come from the germline V gene. This CDR3 region has 14 residues. The V gene lost 4 bases and the J gene lost 7 bases, with 16 bases spanning the gap. DNA of the CDR3: TGTGCCAGCAGCTCGTTATGGACCTCTGGGACCCAGTACTTC. Its translation is CASSSLWTSGTQYF.

This chain links TRBV20-1 with TRBJ2-5; TRBD1 or TRBD2 may be the D gene (7 bases each). The ends were cut back, 3 bases at V and 4 bases at J, with 15 bases in the middle. CDR3 length: 14 residues. The germline CDR1 and CDR2 sequences are DFQATT and SNEGSKA (reference sequence). As DNA, the CDR3 is TGCAGTGCTAGGCCAGGGGGGGGATCAGAGACCCAGTACTTC. Amino acid sequence: CSARPGGGSETQYF.

The V call is TRBV27, the J call TRBJ2-3; the D is unclear. The ends were cut back, 2 bases at V and 2 bases at J, with 11 bases in the middle. The CDR3 covers 15 residues. Germline-derived CDR1 and CDR2 are MNHEY and SMNVEV (reference sequence). The CDR3 region has the DNA TGTGCCAGCAGTTTAAGTGGGCGATACACAGATACGCAGTATTTT. This translates into CASSLSGRYTDTQYF.

This clonotype was detected a few times. The chain couples TRBV10-3 to TRBJ1-4; tentatively, D is TRBD1 (6 bases). Trimming took 2 bases from V and 6 from J, leaving 13 bases between them. This CDR3 region has 15 residues. In germline, CDR1 is ENHRY, CDR2 SYGVKD. The CDR3 region has the DNA TGTGCCATCAGTGAGCGCGACAGGTTCGATGAAAAACTGTTTTTT. This translates into CAISERDRFDEKLFF.

The chain employs TRBV12-3 or TRBV12-4 and TRBJ2-3, with D perhaps matching TRBD2 (5 bases). The CDR3 is 15 residues long. V was clipped by 7 bases and J by 6 bases, with 20 bases between them. CDR3 loop: CASTKDLVGGDTQYF. The CDR3 bases are TGTGCCAGCACCAAAGACTTAGTTGGCGGGGATACGCAGTATTTT.

The chain joins TRBV7-9 to TRBJ2-5; D is possibly TRBD2 (7 bases). In germline, CDR1 is SEHNR, CDR2 FQNEAQ (reference sequence). CDR3 length: 15 residues. The V end lost 4 bases, the J end lost 0 bases, and 12 bases lay between the germline ends. CDR3 DNA sequence: TGTGCCAGCAGCTGGGGGGGGACAAACCAAGAGACCCAGTACTTC. Residues: CASSWGGTNQETQYF.

The genes are TRBV4-3 and TRBJ2-1, with 9 bases matching TRBD1. Germline CDR1 reads LGHNA; CDR2 reads YSLEER. The CDR3 covers 15 residues. With 0 bases clipped from V and 5 bases from J, the junction kept 2 bases outside the gene matches. The CDR3 here is CASSQDRQGDNEQFF. The CDR3 bases are TGCGCCAGCAGCCAAGATCGACAGGGGGACAATGAGCAGTTCTTC.

The sample holds a few counts of this clonotype. V and J are TRBV7-9 and TRBJ2-5, with 8 bases lining up with TRBD2. Per the germline V gene, CDR1 is SEHNR and CDR2 is FQNEAQ (reference sequence). CDR3 length equals 17 residues. J gave up 1 base and V 1 base, and 8 bases lay outside the gene matches. The CDR3 region has the DNA TGTGCCAGCAGCTTAGGTCCAGCGGGGGTACCCCAAGAGACCCAGTACTTC. Encoded protein: CASSLGPAGVPQETQYF.

This clonotype appeared a few times. CDR3 protein: CSVCYNPITDTQYF. CDR3 sequence (DNA): TGCAGTGTTTGCTACAATCCTATCACAGATACGCAGTATTTT. V and J are TRBV29-1 and TRBJ2-3; D call uncertain. The CDR3 is 14 residues long. Germline V gives CDR1 SQVTM, CDR2 ANQGSEA.

This clonotype has at least ten counts. The rearrangement uses TRBV5-1 and TRBJ2-7, with unresolved D. The V gene's germline CDR1 is SGHRS and CDR2 YFSETQ. The CDR3 spans 15 residues. The germline V and J ends were trimmed by 0 bases and 2 bases, with 12 bases remaining between them. This chain's CDR3 is CASSLGSMIPYEQYF. The CDR3 DNA follows: TGCGCCAGCAGCTTGGGGTCCATGATCCCCTACGAGCAGTACTTC.

This clonotype has only a few counts. An end of the junction does not agree with germline; a read error may underlie this. The genes are TRBV5-1 and TRBJ2-5; 8 positions agree with TRBD1. Per the germline V gene, CDR1 is SGHRS and CDR2 is YFSETQ. The CDR3 consists of 15 residues. The CDR3 loop is CAGSSGTGFQETQYF. DNA for the CDR3: TGCGCCGGCAGCTCCGGGACAGGCTTCCAAGAGACCCAGTACTTC.

The genes are TRBV5-1 and TRBJ2-7; 16 positions agree with TRBD2. Germline V gene sequence: CDR1 SGHRS, CDR2 YFSETQ. Trimming removed 7 bases from V and 5 bases from J; junction bases left unmatched: 15. This CDR3 has 18 amino acids. CDR3 loop: CASATGTSGGARLDEQYF. Here the CDR3 DNA reads TGCGCCAGCGCTACCGGGACTAGCGGGGGGGCCAGACTCGACGAGCAGTACTTC.